This T cell receptor (beta chain) is from a study of T cells in Graves' hyperthyroidism and ophthalmopathy. Overall study results and limits: Blood samples included most of the expanded thyroid clonotypes exceeding 0.001.

Germline lookup yields CDR1 SGDLS and CDR2 YYNGEE. Trimming took 0 bases from V and 3 from J, leaving 6 bases between them. This CDR3 has 13 amino acids. Ten or more counts support this clonotype. The antigen is unknown. Amplification of TCR beta CDR3 regions used RNA as the template. The HTBI set primed first-round TCR CDR3 RT-PCR. TCRdb reanalysed the multiplex PCR reads using MiXCR and keeps one entry per CDR3 protein. The table has 250,000 or so distinct CDR3 sequences, around 17% seen once. Disease duration was under 3 months in the ophthalmopathy patients, who also had a Clinical Activity Score of at least 3 and a NOSPECS grade of at least 4. PBMCs came from over 8.5 ml fresh peripheral blood.

Sequencing used blood. This receptor was obtained from a woman younger than 35 with Graves' ophthalmopathy. The chain links TRBV9 to TRBJ1-2, with a weak D call TRBD1 (5 bases). The CDR3 coding sequence is TGTGCCAGCAGCGTAGTAGGGGACTATGGCTACACCTTC. Its translation is CASSVVGDYGYTF. The entire variable domain, with the rest obtained from reference TRBV9 and TRBJ1-2, is as follows: DSGVTQTPKHLITATGQRVTLRCSPRSGDLSVYWYQQSLDQGLQFLIQYYNGEERAKGNILERFSAQQFPDLHSELNLSSLELGDSALYFCASSVVGDYGYTFGSGTRLTVV.